The next 28 T cell receptor beta chains were all read from a single sample in a study of T cells in tumors after PD-1 blockade. The table came from immunoSEQ multiplex PCR; TCRdb's copy has only in-frame clones and leaves some out. This sample has tens of thousands of clones; more than 65% occur once, and the top ten carry 8.7%. This specimen consisted of PBMCs, obtained before anti-PD-1 therapy. The receptors were sampled from a human donor with advanced basal cell or squamous cell carcinoma (not recorded which).

The rearrangement uses TRBV28 and TRBJ2-3; TRBD2 agrees at 7 bases. The CDR3 runs to 14 residues. Germline CDR1 and CDR2: MDHEN and SYDVKM. The J segment lost 4 bases and the V segment lost 5 bases, leaving 6 bases of the junction unmatched. The CDR3 nucleotides are TGTGCCAGCAGTGGGGGGGATTTGGCAGATACGCAGTATTTT. Translation gives CASSGGDLADTQYF.

DNA for the CDR3: TGTGCCATCAGTGATCTCTCCGGGACAGGGGGGCTCCGGGGCTACACCTTC. Translating it yields CAISDLSGTGGLRGYTF. The chain combines TRBV10-3 with TRBJ1-2, with TRBD1 matching 11 bases. After removal of 3 bases from V and 8 bases from J, the junction contained 14 bases not matched to a gene. The CDR3 covers 17 residues. CDR1 and CDR2 from the germline V gene are ENHRY and SYGVKD.

This clone was counted a few times. The chain employs TRBV2 and TRBJ2-1, with D hard to call. The CDR3 is 13 amino acids. The V end was cut by 2 bases, the J end by 7 bases, with 9 bases between. The germline V gene encodes CDR1 SNHLY and CDR2 FYNNEI. CDR3 in DNA: TGTGCCAGCAGTGAATACGCGCGTAATGAGCAGTTCTTC. Protein sequence: CASSEYARNEQFF.

This chain joins TRBV27 and TRBJ2-1; D possibly corresponds to TRBD2 (7 bases). Germline values: CDR1 MNHEY, CDR2 SMNVEV (reference sequence). V lost 4 bases and J 6 bases, leaving 13 bases between the germline ends. CDR3 length equals 14 residues. For the CDR3, the DNA is TGTGCCAGCAGTTCCGTTCGGGGGGCCAATGAGCAGTTCTTC. It encodes CASSSVRGANEQFF.

This chain uses TRBV19 with TRBJ2-6; 8 bases agree with TRBD1. The germline V gene has CDR1 LNHDA and CDR2 SQIVND (reference sequence). The CDR3 spans 16 residues. V was clipped by 6 bases and J by 0 bases; unmatched bases: 4. CDR3 coding DNA: TGTGCCAGTAGGGACAGGGCGCGCTCTGGGGCCAACGTCCTGACTTTC. This sequence encodes CASRDRARSGANVLTF.

This chain connects TRBV7-9 to TRBJ2-2, with 7 bases lining up with TRBD2. Germline CDR1 and CDR2: SEHNR and FQNEAQ (reference sequence). J gave up 5 bases and V 8 bases, and 8 bases lay outside the gene matches. This CDR3 is built from 14 residues. The CDR3 nucleotides are TGTGCCAGCGTCGCGGGAGCTCAAACCGGGGAGCTGTTTTTT. It specifies CASVAGAQTGELFF.

The rearrangement links TRBV6-6 to TRBJ1-1; D may be TRBD1 (5 bases). The CDR3 has 14 amino acids. Germline CDR1 MNHNY, CDR2 SVGAGI (reference sequence). Trimming left V 0 bases short and J 3 bases short, with 8 bases between. CDR3 nucleotides: TGTGCCAGCAGTTACTCGACAGCCCACACTGAAGCTTTCTTT. Its protein is CASSYSTAHTEAFF.

The chain has TRBV15 and TRBJ1-1; TRBD1 is a possible D gene (6 bases). The length of the CDR3 is 15 residues. Looked up from germline, CDR1 is LNHNV and CDR2 is YYDKDF (reference sequence). Trimming left V 3 bases short and J 5 bases short, with 16 bases between. The CDR3 reads CATSSFGGGRTEAFF. The DNA for the CDR3 is TGTGCCACCAGCAGCTTCGGGGGGGGCCGGACTGAAGCTTTCTTT. The full variable domain, completed using reference TRBV15 and TRBJ1-1, is DAMVIQNPRYQVTQFGKPVTLSCSQTLNHNVMYWYQQKSSQAPKLLFHYYDKDFNNEADTPDNFQSRRPNTSFCFLDIRSPGLGDTAMYLCATSSFGGGRTEAFFGQGTRLTVV.

The V gene is TRBV6-6, the J gene TRBJ2-5; 10 positions agree with TRBD2. There are 16 residues in the CDR3. Per germline, CDR1 MNHNY and CDR2 SVGAGI (reference sequence). V shed 4 bases, J shed 3 bases, and the junction held 8 bases outside the gene matches. For the CDR3, the DNA is TGTGCCAGCAGTTCAGGCGGAGCGGGGGGGAAAGAGACCCAGTACTTC. Its translation is CASSSGGAGGKETQYF.

The chain uses TRBV5-6 and TRBJ1-2, with D uncertain. Trimming cost V 1 base and J 7 bases, with 14 bases left between them. The CDR3 has 14 amino acids. In germline, CDR1 is SGHDT, CDR2 YYEEEE. CDR3 nucleotide sequence: TGTGCCAGCAGCTTGCCGTGGCAGGAGGGTGGCTACACCTTC. It encodes CASSLPWQEGGYTF.

The chain joins TRBV24-1 to TRBJ2-5; tentatively, D is TRBD1 (6 bases). The V and J ends lost 0 bases and 5 bases respectively, with 15 bases between them. This CDR3 region has 16 residues. Germline loops: CDR1 KGHDR, CDR2 SFDVKD. CDR3 region: CATSDLGGPRPETQYF. CDR3 DNA sequence: TGTGCCACCAGTGATTTGGGGGGCCCGAGGCCGGAGACCCAGTACTTC.

The sample holds one count of this clone. This chain connects TRBV7-9 to TRBJ2-7; 7 bases map to TRBD1. This CDR3 region has 14 residues. Unmatched junction bases numbered 6, after V lost 4 bases and J lost 3 bases. CDR1 SEHNR and CDR2 FQNEAQ come from the germline V gene (reference sequence). The CDR3 loop reads CASSSGRDSYEQYF. In nucleotides, the CDR3 is TGTGCCAGCAGCTCTGGCCGGGACAGCTACGAGCAGTACTTC.

This chain links TRBV4-2 with TRBJ1-6; possibly TRBD1 for D (5 bases). The CDR3 contains 15 residues. Germline V gives CDR1 LGHNA, CDR2 YNFKEQ. Between the trimmed V and J ends, which lost 0 bases and 7 bases, there was a span of 10 bases. The CDR3 nucleotides are TGTGCCAGCAGCCAAGATGGGACCGAGAATTCACCCCTCCACTTT. Amino acids: CASSQDGTENSPLHF.

The chain joins TRBV5-8 to TRBJ1-1; D is uncertain. Trimming cost V 3 bases and J 1 base, with 13 bases left between them. Per germline, CDR1 SGHTS and CDR2 YDEGEE. The CDR3 loop spans 15 amino acids. Written as DNA, the CDR3 is TGTGCCAGCAGCTCCCGTGGCGCGGGGAACACTGAAGCTTTCTTT. Translated: CASSSRGAGNTEAFF. The full variable domain, with the rest looked up from reference TRBV5-8 and TRBJ1-1, is EAGVTQSPTHLIKTRGQQATLRCSPISGHTSVYWYQQALGLGLQFLLWYDEGEERNRGNFPPRFSGRQFPNYSSELNVNALELEDSALYLCASSSRGAGNTEAFFGQGTRLTVV.

This clone has more than one count but fewer than ten. The genes are TRBV10-3 and TRBJ1-5, with 8 bases identical to TRBD1. This CDR3 is 17 amino acids long. In germline, CDR1 is ENHRY, CDR2 SYGVKD. Germline trimming cut 0 bases from V and 2 bases from J; bases unmatched to any gene: 6. DNA of the CDR3: TGTGCCATCAGTGAGTCGCTACCGGGACAGGGCAATCAGCCCCAGCATTTT. Amino acids: CAISESLPGQGNQPQHF.

In its sample, this clone was seen a few times. CDR3: CASSMRTGDEQYF. CDR3 bases: TGTGCCAGTAGTATGAGGACAGGGGACGAGCAGTACTTC. V usage is TRBV19 and J usage is TRBJ2-7; 9 bases line up with TRBD1. Per germline, CDR1 LNHDA and CDR2 SQIVND (reference sequence). V shed 3 bases, J shed 5 bases, and the junction held 2 bases outside the gene matches. This CDR3 spans 13 amino acids.

The chain links TRBV19 to TRBJ1-4, with TRBD1 as a possible D gene (6 bases). The CDR3 extends over 14 amino acids. The germline V gene encodes CDR1 LNHDA and CDR2 SQIVND (reference sequence). V lost 4 bases and J 7 bases, leaving 13 bases between the germline ends. The CDR3 is CASSNRAPIEKLFF. The CDR3 DNA is TGTGCCAGTAGTAACAGGGCCCCGATTGAAAAACTGTTTTTT.

This clone was recorded a few times. The rearrangement joins TRBV6-6 to TRBJ2-3; D is uncertain. Germline CDR1 reads MNHNY; CDR2 reads SVGAGI (reference sequence). The V end lost 5 bases, the J end lost 4 bases, and 10 bases lay between the germline ends. This CDR3 spans 13 amino acids. CDR3 sequence: CASSPLVADTQYF. CDR3 in DNA: TGTGCCAGCAGTCCCCTAGTCGCAGATACGCAGTATTTT.

This sequence joins TRBV19 and TRBJ1-2, with D perhaps TRBD1 (5 bases). Deletions cut 5 bases from V and 3 bases from J, with 10 bases between. This CDR3 is 13 amino acids long. The V gene's germline CDR1 is LNHDA and CDR2 SQIVND (reference sequence). In DNA, the CDR3 is TGTGCCAGTAGTGCATCAGGGTACTATGGCTACACCTTC. Translating it yields CASSASGYYGYTF. The full variable domain, its missing parts supplied by reference TRBV19 and TRBJ1-2, is DGGITQSPKYLFRKEGQNVTLSCEQNLNHDAMYWYRQDPGQGLRLIYYSQIVNDFQKGDIAEGYSVSREKKESFPLTVTSAQKNPTAFYLCASSASGYYGYTFGSGTRLTVV.

This clone was counted a few times. The chain carries TRBV6-2 or TRBV6-3 and TRBJ1-2, with 7 bases aligning to TRBD1. Looked up from germline, CDR1 is MNHEY and CDR2 is SVGEGT. The junction had 4 bases not matched to a gene; V was cut back by 0 bases and J by 6 bases. There are 14 residues in the CDR3. For the CDR3, the DNA is TGTGCCAGCAGTTACTCGAACAGGGGCGATGGCTACACCTTC. It specifies CASSYSNRGDGYTF.

The chain joins TRBV10-3 to TRBJ2-3, with D possibly TRBD1 on 6 matching bases. V lost 9 bases, J lost 1 base, and 17 bases lay in between. Germline V CDR1 and CDR2: ENHRY, SYGVKD. This CDR3 is 15 amino acids long. This chain's CDR3 is CAIEGAGDGTDTQYF. DNA of the CDR3: TGTGCCATAGAAGGGGCAGGGGATGGCACAGATACGCAGTATTTT.

V usage is TRBV5-1 and J usage is TRBJ2-3, with TRBD2 identical over 12 bases. The CDR3 totals 18 residues. V gave up 4 bases and J gave up 0 bases; unmatched junction bases: 9. CDR1 is SGHRS and CDR2 is YFSETQ in the germline V gene. In nucleotides, the CDR3 is TGCGCCAGCAGCAAGGGACTAGCGGGTCTCTCTAGCACAGATACGCAGTATTTT. This sequence encodes CASSKGLAGLSSTDTQYF.

This clone was picked up one time. The V call is TRBV27, the J call TRBJ1-2, with 7 bases that match TRBD1. Germline assignment: CDR1 MNHEY and CDR2 SMNVEV (reference sequence). The ends lost 5 bases at V and 2 bases at J; junction bases unmatched: 5. The CDR3 consists of 14 residues. The CDR3: CASSANRGNYGYTF. The CDR3, as DNA: TGTGCCAGCAGTGCTAACAGGGGCAACTATGGCTACACCTTC.

This rearrangement joins TRBV11-3 to TRBJ2-3; weak D call: TRBD2 (5 bases). Germline lookup yields CDR1 SGHNT and CDR2 YENEEA. The CDR3 spans 15 residues. V was shortened by 1 base and J by 3 bases, with 11 bases between the two germline ends. The DNA for the CDR3 is TGTGCCAGCAGCTTAGGGCCTCCGGGGACAGATACGCAGTATTTT. Its translation is CASSLGPPGTDTQYF.

This clone turned up a few times. V gene TRBV7-9 combines with J gene TRBJ2-2; unclear D gene. Germline loops: CDR1 SEHNR, CDR2 FQNEAQ (reference sequence). V lost 8 bases and J lost 5, with 21 bases in between. The CDR3 consists of 16 residues. CDR3 sequence: CASDTGFGPRTGELFF. DNA of the CDR3: TGTGCCAGCGACACCGGGTTCGGACCCCGAACCGGGGAGCTGTTTTTT.

V usage is TRBV28 and J usage is TRBJ2-7; maybe TRBD1 (8 bases). This CDR3 region has 19 residues. Per germline, CDR1 MDHEN and CDR2 SYDVKM. Trimming removed 1 base from V and 3 bases from J, with 25 bases in between. DNA of the CDR3: TGTGCCAGCAGTTTATTATTGGACAGGGAGCACGGGGGGAACTACGAGCAGTACTTC. This sequence encodes CASSLLLDREHGGNYEQYF.

The chain is built from TRBV27 and TRBJ2-7; 7 positions match TRBD1. CDR1 is MNHEY, CDR2 SMNVEV, per germline (reference sequence). The CDR3 is made up of 14 amino acids. Trimming removed 4 bases from V and 3 bases from J; junction bases left unmatched: 6. CDR3 residues: CASSSHRGGYEQYF. CDR3 nucleotide sequence: TGTGCCAGCAGTTCACACAGGGGTGGCTACGAGCAGTACTTC.

The chain combines TRBV4-1 with TRBJ2-1, with 13 bases aligning to TRBD2. Germline V lookup: CDR1 MGHRA, CDR2 YSYEKL. The J segment lost 10 bases and the V segment lost 6 bases, leaving 9 bases of the junction unmatched. This CDR3 region has 15 residues. The CDR3 spells CASRSRTSGSPEQFF. The DNA for the CDR3 is TGCGCCAGCAGATCCCGGACTAGCGGGAGTCCGGAGCAGTTCTTC.